These 8 T cell receptor beta chains originate from one sample sequenced in a study of blood T cell repertoires in COVID-19. Some clones are missing from TCRdb's copy, which holds only in-frame ones; the method was immunoSEQ multiplex PCR. The repertoire holds about 210,000 clones, with approximately 78% as singletons. The material sequenced was peripheral blood. These receptors all stem from a woman in her 70s with COVID-19, enrolled during active disease.

In its sample, this clone was seen many times. J is TRBJ2-1 and V is TRBV24-1, with 12 positions matching TRBD2. CDR1 is KGHDR, CDR2 SFDVKD, per germline. CDR3 size: 16 residues. V gave up 5 bases and J gave up 4 bases; unmatched junction bases: 5. CDR3 sequence (DNA): TGTGCCACCAGTGTCCGGACTAGCGGGGCGTACAATGAGCAGTTCTTC. It codes for CATSVRTSGAYNEQFF.

This chain uses TRBV7-2 with TRBJ2-7; D uncertain. CDR3 length: 13 residues. V was shortened by 1 base and J by 2 bases, with 6 bases between the two germline ends. Germline V CDR1 and CDR2: SGHTA, FQGNSA. As DNA, the CDR3 is TGTGCCAGCAGCTTAGGTGGCCCCTACGAGCAGTACTTC. It codes for CASSLGGPYEQYF.

The chain is built from TRBV29-1 and TRBJ1-1; 7 nucleotides align to TRBD1. The CDR3 runs 13 residues. From germline, CDR1 is SQVTM and CDR2 ANQGSEA. V trimming: 6 bases; J trimming: 1 base; junction bases outside the gene matches: 5. The CDR3 reads CSVEGTANTEAFF. CDR3 sequence (DNA): TGCAGCGTCGAGGGGACAGCGAACACTGAAGCTTTCTTT.

The chain uses TRBV28 and TRBJ1-2; D gene uncertain. The CDR3 contains 11 residues. V lost 8 bases, J lost 0 bases, and 4 bases lay in between. CDR1 is MDHEN and CDR2 is SYDVKM in the germline V gene. The DNA for the CDR3 is TGTGCCAGCTACACTAACTATGGCTACACCTTC. It encodes CASYTNYGYTF.

This clone showed up just once. The CDR3 sequence: CASSSSTGAYEQYF. CDR3 DNA: TGTGCCAGCAGCTCTTCAACAGGGGCCTACGAGCAGTACTTC. The rearrangement uses TRBV7-2 and TRBJ2-7, with 7 positions matching TRBD1. Germline loops: CDR1 SGHTA, CDR2 FQGNSA. Unmatched junction bases numbered 5, after V lost 4 bases and J lost 2 bases. The CDR3 covers 14 residues.

This chain uses TRBV18 with TRBJ1-1; 7 bases match TRBD1. V gave up 3 bases and J gave up 0 bases; unmatched junction bases: 7. This CDR3 comprises 16 residues. Germline values: CDR1 KGHSH, CDR2 LQKENI. In nucleotides, the CDR3 is TGTGCCAGCTCACCTCGACAGGGAATCCTGAACACTGAAGCTTTCTTT. It encodes CASSPRQGILNTEAFF.

The chain recombines TRBV6-5 with TRBJ2-5; TRBD1 aligns across 7 bases. The CDR3 totals 14 residues. The junction had 9 bases not matched to a gene; V was cut back by 6 bases and J by 5 bases. Germline CDR1 and CDR2: MNHEY and SVGAGI. CDR3 in amino acids: CASSYDRDRETQYF. The CDR3 DNA reads TGTGCCAGCAGCTACGACAGGGATCGGGAGACCCAGTACTTC.

The rearrangement links TRBV28 to TRBJ1-4, with TRBD1 matching over 10 bases. Trimming removed 5 bases from V and 6 bases from J; junction bases left unmatched: 3. CDR1 is MDHEN and CDR2 is SYDVKM in the germline V gene. The CDR3 is made up of 14 amino acids. The CDR3 sequence is CASSRTGGDEKLFF. CDR3 in DNA: TGTGCCAGCAGTCGGACAGGGGGGGATGAAAAACTGTTTTTT.